Listed here are 24 T cell receptor beta chains from one sample, sequenced in a study of beta chain features in type 1 diabetes. Which antigens these TCRs recognize remains unknown. Findings and limits, study-wide: Among patients with Type 1 diabetes, TCRB CDR3s were moderately but significantly shorter in every one of the four CD4+ subsets.

Reverse transcription of all isolated RNA meant that expressed TCRB transcripts were sequenced. Sequenced by immunoSEQ multiplex PCR; TCRdb stores in-frame clones only, minus some. The sample contains 200,000 to 300,000 clones, about a fifth of which appear only once. The sequencing input was naive CD4+ T cells from blood. The receptor set was obtained from a woman between 40 and 50 years old with type 1 diabetes.

V and J are TRBV18 and TRBJ1-1; D unclear. The CDR3 loop spans 14 amino acids. V was cut by 5 bases and J by 2 bases, with 12 bases left in between. Germline V gene data show CDR1 as KGHSH and CDR2 as LQKENI. CDR3 DNA: TGTGCCAGCTCAATCGACACCTTTAACACTGAAGCTTTCTTT. Residues: CASSIDTFNTEAFF.

In its sample, this clone was seen a few times. The V and J genes are TRBV29-1 and TRBJ1-1; TRBD1 agrees at 7 bases. Germline trimming cut 7 bases from V and 6 bases from J; bases unmatched to any gene: 8. The CDR3 consists of 12 residues. Germline V gene sequence: CDR1 SQVTM, CDR2 ANQGSEA. CDR3 sequence: CSARDRPPEAFF. In nucleotides, the CDR3 is TGCAGCGCCCGGGACAGACCCCCTGAAGCTTTCTTT. Combining the CDR3 with reference TRBV29-1 and TRBJ1-1 gives the whole variable domain SAVISQKPSRDICQRGTSLTIQCQVDSQVTMMFWYRQQPGQSLTLIATANQGSEATYESGFVIDKFPISRPNLTFSTLTVSNMSPEDSSIYLCSARDRPPEAFFGQGTRLTVV.

This clone was detected a few times. J is TRBJ2-7 and V is TRBV9; 10 bases align to TRBD1. CDR3 size: 15 residues. Germline assignment: CDR1 SGDLS and CDR2 YYNGEE. The V gene end was trimmed by 2 bases and the J gene end by 2 bases; junction bases not matched to a gene: 4. CDR3 bases: TGTGCCAGCAGCGTCGGGACAGGGGACCCCTACGAGCAGTACTTC. Translating gives CASSVGTGDPYEQYF. Full variable domain (rest looked up from reference TRBV9 and TRBJ2-7): DSGVTQTPKHLITATGQRVTLRCSPRSGDLSVYWYQQSLDQGLQFLIQYYNGEERAKGNILERFSAQQFPDLHSELNLSSLELGDSALYFCASSVGTGDPYEQYFGPGTRLTVT.

A few counts support this clone. This sequence joins TRBV5-4 and TRBJ1-1; TRBD1 is a possible D gene (5 bases). Trimming removed 0 bases from V and 7 bases from J, with 16 bases in between. Germline V lookup: CDR1 SGHNT, CDR2 YYREEE (reference sequence). This CDR3 region has 15 residues. The CDR3 loop reads CASSLAGLQEGEAFF. The DNA of the CDR3 is TGTGCCAGCAGCTTGGCTGGTTTACAGGAAGGTGAAGCTTTCTTT.

The rearrangement uses TRBV7-9 and TRBJ1-4; the match to TRBD1 covers 9 bases. From germline, CDR1 is SEHNR and CDR2 FQNEAQ (reference sequence). The trim removed 4 bases at V and 7 bases at J, leaving 7 bases unmatched. The CDR3 loop spans 15 amino acids. CDR3 sequence reads: CASSSATGGGEKLFF. DNA of the CDR3: TGTGCCAGCAGCTCGGCGACAGGGGGAGGTGAAAAACTGTTTTTT.

DNA for the CDR3: TGTGCCAGCAGTGCCTGGCAGTCCAATCAGCCCCAGCATTTT. This encodes CASSAWQSNQPQHF. This sequence joins TRBV2 and TRBJ1-5; D is undetermined. This CDR3 is 14 amino acids long. V was clipped by 4 bases and J by 3 bases, with 10 bases between them. From germline, CDR1 is SNHLY and CDR2 FYNNEI.

The sample holds a few counts of this clone. V and J are TRBV21-1 and TRBJ2-1; the DNA was not used to check the table's D call, TRBD2. TRBV21-1 is given as a pseudogene. The CDR3 has 9 residues. The CDR3: CAPPEEQFF. The CDR3 nucleotides are TGTGCCCCGCCGGAGGAGCAGTTCTTC.

This clone was recorded a few times. J is TRBJ2-3 and V is TRBV4-2; 7 bases map to TRBD2. This CDR3 spans 11 amino acids. Germline V gene data show CDR1 as LGHNA and CDR2 as YNFKEQ. V trimming: 4 bases; J trimming: 8 bases; junction bases outside the gene matches: 0. The CDR3 DNA follows: TGTGCCAGCAGCCCGGGAGGTACGCAGTATTTT. Translated, it gives CASSPGGTQYF.

In this sample, this clone turned up a few times. The chain employs TRBV13 and TRBJ2-5; no clear D gene. Trimming pared 3 bases from V and 0 bases from J, leaving 8 bases between. This CDR3 region has 14 residues. Germline CDR1 PRHDT, CDR2 FYEKMQ (reference sequence). In nucleotides, the CDR3 is TGTGCCAGCAGCTTTGTCCCAGACCAAGAGACCCAGTACTTC. As protein: CASSFVPDQETQYF.

This clone was observed a handful of times. The V call is TRBV9, the J call TRBJ1-1; a possible D gene is TRBD1 (6 bases). Germline V lookup: CDR1 SGDLS, CDR2 YYNGEE. The CDR3 loop spans 14 amino acids. The V end was cut by 6 bases, the J end by 1 base, with 13 bases between. CDR3 loop: CASKRGQGNTEAFF. For the CDR3, the DNA is TGTGCCAGCAAGAGGGGACAAGGGAACACTGAAGCTTTCTTT.

This clone has just a few counts. The sample contains more than one DNA sequence encoding this CDR3. J is TRBJ2-5 and V is TRBV7-2; 7 bases line up with TRBD1. Losses at the gene ends were 4 bases for V and 2 bases for J; bases not matched to a gene: 1. Germline lookup yields CDR1 SGHTA and CDR2 FQGNSA. This CDR3 is built from 13 residues. CDR3 in amino acids: CASSWDRQETQYF. The CDR3 DNA sequence: TGTGCCAGCAGCTGGGACAGACAAGAGACCCAGTACTTC.

This clone was seen a few times. DNA of the CDR3: TGTGCCAGCAGGATCAGTATGGGGGCGTGGGAGCAGTACTTC. Translated, it gives CASRISMGAWEQYF. The rearrangement joins TRBV6-5 to TRBJ2-7; TRBD1 is a possible D gene (6 bases). This CDR3 region has 14 residues. With 6 bases removed from V and 7 bases from J, the gap between germline ends came to 19 bases. CDR1 and CDR2 from the germline V gene are MNHEY and SVGAGI.

The V and J genes are TRBV12-2 and TRBJ1-1; the table names TRBD1, a call not compared with the DNA. TRBV12-2 is a pseudogene locus. This CDR3 contains 14 residues. The CDR3 sequence: CASRLVGENTEAFF. In DNA form, the CDR3 reads TGTGCAAGTCGCTTAGTAGGGGAGAACACTGAAGCTTTCTTT.

V gene TRBV4-1 combines with J gene TRBJ2-3, with D hard to call. V was pared by 2 bases and J by 2 bases, with 17 bases between. CDR1 and CDR2 from the germline V gene are MGHRA and YSYEKL. This CDR3 contains 17 residues. The CDR3 DNA reads TGCGCCAGCAGCCAAAGCTCGGTTCGGGTCCCCACAGATACGCAGTATTTT. Its translation is CASSQSSVRVPTDTQYF.

In this sample, this clone turned up a few times. The junction does not match germline at one end; this may be a read error. The chain is built from TRBV7-2 and TRBJ2-1, with D unclear. Looked up from germline, CDR1 is SGHTA and CDR2 is FQGNSA. The CDR3 contains 12 residues. CDR3 residues: CASGTTYSEQFF. The DNA of the CDR3 is TGTGCCAGCGGAACGACCTACAGTGAGCAGTTCTTC.

This chain joins TRBV29-1 and TRBJ2-5; 7 bases are a match to TRBD1. In germline, CDR1 is SQVTM, CDR2 ANQGSEA. V dropped 6 bases and J dropped 4; count of bases not matched to a gene: 11. This CDR3 comprises 14 residues. The CDR3 DNA follows: TGCAGCGTCTTTAGGGGGCTAGCAGGAGAGACCCAGTACTTC. Translated: CSVFRGLAGETQYF.

This clone turned up a few times. The rearrangement links TRBV30 to TRBJ2-1; D may be TRBD2 (5 bases). The CDR3 has 13 residues. V lost 3 bases to trimming and J lost 2 bases, with 8 bases between them. CDR1 is GTSNPN, CDR2 SVGIG, per germline (reference sequence). CDR3 protein: CAWRPGTYNEQFF. The CDR3 DNA reads TGTGCCTGGAGGCCCGGGACCTACAATGAGCAGTTCTTC.

As regards this clone: This sample includes further DNA sequences coding for the same CDR3. The J gene is TRBJ2-1, the V gene TRBV9; no definite D call. The CDR3 runs to 15 residues. From germline, CDR1 is SGDLS and CDR2 YYNGEE. V was clipped by 0 bases and J by 0 bases, with 7 bases between them. CDR3 in amino acids: CASSVAGGSYNEQFF. The CDR3, as DNA: TGTGCCAGCAGCGTAGCTGGCGGCTCCTACAATGAGCAGTTCTTC.

The chain has TRBV27 and TRBJ2-7; D is possibly TRBD2 (6 bases). Germline V gene data show CDR1 as MNHEY and CDR2 as SMNVEV (reference sequence). The CDR3 totals 14 residues. The V and J ends lost 5 bases and 0 bases respectively, with 11 bases between them. The CDR3 DNA sequence: TGTGCCAGCAGTATCCGGGGGAGCTCCTACGAGCAGTACTTC. Its protein product is CASSIRGSSYEQYF.

V usage is TRBV29-1 and J usage is TRBJ1-1, with D possibly TRBD1 on 5 matching bases. The CDR3 is 13 residues long. Looked up from germline, CDR1 is SQVTM and CDR2 is ANQGSEA. The V end lost 5 bases, the J end lost 3 bases, and 13 bases lay between the germline ends. The CDR3: CSVRRAGDTEAFF. CDR3 DNA: TGCAGCGTTCGGAGGGCGGGGGACACTGAAGCTTTCTTT.

This clone was found a few times. This chain connects TRBV7-2 to TRBJ2-1, with 8 bases aligning to TRBD1. The germline CDR1 and CDR2 sequences are SGHTA and FQGNSA. The V segment lost 9 bases and the J segment 5 bases; nucleotides outside the gene matches: 6. This CDR3 spans 13 amino acids. For the CDR3, the DNA is TGTGCCAGTGGACAGGGTAGCCACAATGAGCAGTTCTTC. It specifies CASGQGSHNEQFF.

The CDR3 DNA follows: TGTGCCAGCAGTGCACCGACTCTGGGGGGGTTCTTC. Translated, it gives CASSAPTLGGFF. The chain links TRBV28 to TRBJ2-1; possibly TRBD2 for D (6 bases). V was clipped by 5 bases and J by 15 bases, with 17 bases between them. Germline CDR1 MDHEN, CDR2 SYDVKM. CDR3 length equals 12 residues.

V and J are TRBV6-6 and TRBJ1-1; tentatively, D is TRBD1 (6 bases). Deletions cut 5 bases from V and 11 bases from J, with 15 bases between. CDR1 MNHNY and CDR2 SVGAGI come from the germline V gene (reference sequence). The CDR3 spans 12 residues. The CDR3 reads CASSPRDKRAFF. CDR3 coding DNA: TGTGCCAGCAGTCCCCGGGACAAGCGGGCTTTCTTT.

The chain employs TRBV4-3 and TRBJ1-1; 8 nucleotides line up with TRBD1. The CDR3 has 16 residues. Germline values: CDR1 LGHNA, CDR2 YSLEER. The V gene end was trimmed by 4 bases and the J gene end by 5 bases; junction bases not matched to a gene: 12. The chain's CDR3 is CASSPGQGARRTEAFF. In DNA form, the CDR3 reads TGCGCCAGCAGCCCCGGGCAGGGGGCCAGGAGAACTGAAGCTTTCTTT.